One and the same sample provided the 21 T cell receptor beta chains below, sequenced in a study of T cell responses to AZD1222 COVID-19 vaccine. TCRdb's table, derived via immunoSEQ multiplex PCR, lists solely in-frame clones and lacks some. Among approximately 71,000 clones listed, 85% to 90% were seen once. Sequenced material: peripheral blood, taken on day 0 of AZD1222 vaccination. The receptors here all came from an adult in good health.

This chain uses TRBV5-4 with TRBJ2-3, with 7 bases lining up with TRBD1. V shed 7 bases and J 1 base; nucleotides not matched to a gene: 9. This CDR3 is built from 15 residues. Germline assignment: CDR1 SGHNT and CDR2 YYREEE (reference sequence). CDR3 sequence: CASRRGGSRTDTQYF. In DNA form, the CDR3 reads TGTGCCAGCCGACGAGGGGGCAGTCGCACAGATACGCAGTATTTT.

The chain couples TRBV27 to TRBJ2-3; 9 bases agree with TRBD1. Per germline, CDR1 MNHEY and CDR2 SMNVEV (reference sequence). J gave up 13 bases and V 7 bases, and 12 bases lay outside the gene matches. This CDR3 region has 13 residues. The CDR3 is CASTGTGKGREYF. As DNA, the CDR3 is TGTGCCAGCACCGGGACAGGGAAGGGCCGGGAGTATTTT.

The chain has TRBV24-1 and TRBJ1-5; no clear D. The germline CDR1 and CDR2 sequences are KGHDR and SFDVKD. The CDR3 is made up of 18 amino acids. V dropped 3 bases and J dropped 1 base, with 18 bases sitting between them. CDR3 in DNA: TGTGCCACCAGTGATACGACATCGGATATGGGGAGCAATCAGCCCCAGCATTTT. It yields the protein CATSDTTSDMGSNQPQHF.

V is TRBV29-1 and J is TRBJ1-5, with TRBD1 as a possible D gene (5 bases). This CDR3 has 17 residues. The V gene's germline CDR1 is SQVTM and CDR2 ANQGSEA. Trimming pared 2 bases from V and 0 bases from J, leaving 17 bases between. CDR3 sequence (DNA): TGCAGCGTTGAACAAATTTTGACAGCCTATAGCAATCAGCCCCAGCATTTT. The encoded protein is CSVEQILTAYSNQPQHF.

J is TRBJ1-2 and V is TRBV25-1; TRBD1 aligns across 8 bases. Trimming at V came to 7 bases and at J to 8 bases, leaving 12 bases not matched to a gene. The V gene's germline CDR1 is MGHDK and CDR2 SYGVNS. This CDR3 spans 14 amino acids. This chain's CDR3 is CASKAPGTGGGYTF. CDR3 DNA sequence: TGTGCCAGCAAAGCTCCCGGGACAGGAGGAGGCTACACCTTC.

The CDR3 here is CASSVEVTGLRYGYTF. As DNA, the CDR3 is TGTGCCAGCAGCGTAGAGGTGACAGGGCTTCGCTATGGCTACACCTTC. The chain combines TRBV9 with TRBJ1-2; TRBD1 agrees at 7 bases. The CDR3 has 16 amino acids. The J segment lost 4 bases and the V segment lost 0 bases, leaving 9 bases of the junction unmatched. The germline gives CDR1 SGDLS, CDR2 YYNGEE.

The chain recombines TRBV4-1 with TRBJ2-2, with D hard to call. V dropped 0 bases and J dropped 0 bases, with 5 bases sitting between them. This CDR3 is built from 15 residues. In germline, CDR1 is MGHRA, CDR2 YSYEKL. The CDR3 protein is CASSQEASNTGELFF. The DNA of the CDR3 is TGCGCCAGCAGCCAAGAAGCATCGAACACCGGGGAGCTGTTTTTT.

This clone was counted a single time. V gene TRBV2 combines with J gene TRBJ1-3; no firm D call. Deletions cut 1 base from V and 0 bases from J, with 7 bases between. Germline lookup yields CDR1 SNHLY and CDR2 FYNNEI. The CDR3 runs 15 residues. Here the CDR3 DNA reads TGTGCCAGCAGTGAAGAGGTCCTCTCTGGAAACACCATATATTTT. Encoded protein: CASSEEVLSGNTIYF.

This clone was seen a handful of times. The V call is TRBV3-1 (or the pseudogene TRBV3-2), the J call TRBJ1-1; 9 nucleotides align to TRBD1. The CDR3 is made up of 15 amino acids. Germline V gene data show CDR1 as LGHDT and CDR2 as YNNKEL (reference sequence). The ends lost 4 bases at V and 3 bases at J; junction bases unmatched: 6. For the CDR3, the DNA is TGTGCCAGCAGCCCATGGGACAGGGAGGACACTGAAGCTTTCTTT. It encodes CASSPWDREDTEAFF.

This rearrangement joins TRBV19 to TRBJ1-4; D uncertain. The V and J ends lost 2 bases and 10 bases respectively, with 23 bases between them. Germline CDR1 LNHDA, CDR2 SQIVND (reference sequence). The CDR3 sequence is 17 residues long. The CDR3 DNA sequence: TGTGCCAGTAGTATATTCCGGGATATCTCGAGCTTCGGAAAACTGTTTTTT. Protein sequence: CASSIFRDISSFGKLFF.

The chain employs TRBV29-1 and TRBJ2-7; 8 bases align to TRBD1. The CDR3 loop spans 12 amino acids. CDR1 SQVTM and CDR2 ANQGSEA come from the germline V gene. J lost 3 bases, V lost 6 bases, and 4 bases had no gene match. CDR3 protein: CSVRQGLYEQYF. CDR3 coding DNA: TGCAGCGTGCGACAGGGGCTCTACGAGCAGTACTTC.

This sequence joins TRBV7-9 and TRBJ2-2; D is unresolved. The V end was cut by 2 bases, the J end by 4 bases, with 5 bases between. The CDR3 length is 13 residues. Looked up from germline, CDR1 is SEHNR and CDR2 is FQNEAQ (reference sequence). In DNA, the CDR3 is TGTGCCAGCAGCTTACGCGTCACCGGGGAGCTGTTTTTT. It is translated as CASSLRVTGELFF.

This chain uses TRBV4-1 with TRBJ2-7; 9 bases line up with TRBD2. V was clipped by 3 bases and J by 2 bases; unmatched bases: 8. Per germline, CDR1 MGHRA and CDR2 YSYEKL. CDR3 length: 16 amino acids. CDR3 in DNA: TGCGCCAGCAGCCACCTGACTAGCGGAGAAACCTACGAGCAGTACTTC. Its translation: CASSHLTSGETYEQYF.

The chain recombines TRBV6-1 with TRBJ1-1, with no clear D. In germline, CDR1 is MNHNS, CDR2 SASEGT. The CDR3 length is 14 residues. V shed 1 base and J shed 0 bases, with 6 bases lying between them. CDR3 sequence: CASSEGRVNTEAFF. DNA of the CDR3: TGTGCCAGCAGTGAAGGACGGGTGAACACTGAAGCTTTCTTT.

The rearrangement joins TRBV27 to TRBJ1-4; a weak D match, TRBD1 (6 bases). This CDR3 region has 17 residues. Germline V CDR1 and CDR2: MNHEY, SMNVEV (reference sequence). V lost 0 bases and J 3 bases, leaving 14 bases between the germline ends. CDR3 protein: CASSLSGGRRANEKLFF. The CDR3 nucleotides read TGTGCCAGCAGTTTATCGGGGGGGCGGCGGGCTAATGAAAAACTGTTTTTT.

Notes on this clone: This sample also contains other DNA sequences that code for the same CDR3. The chain links TRBV28 to TRBJ1-2; 8 nucleotides match TRBD1. Trimming removed 3 bases from V and 4 bases from J; junction bases left unmatched: 4. Per germline, CDR1 MDHEN and CDR2 SYDVKM. This CDR3 contains 14 residues. CDR3 coding DNA: TGTGCCAGCAGTTTCCCGGGACAGGTCTATGGCTACACCTTC. Translated: CASSFPGQVYGYTF.

The CDR3 DNA is TGCAGCGTTGCGGGGACCGTACGAACACAGGATACGCAGTATTTT. This codes for CSVAGTVRTQDTQYF. The V and J genes are TRBV29-1 and TRBJ2-3; D may correspond to TRBD1 or TRBD2 (5 bases each). The germline V gene encodes CDR1 SQVTM and CDR2 ANQGSEA. The ends were cut back, 4 bases at V and 6 bases at J, with 20 bases in the middle. There are 15 residues in the CDR3.

The chain combines TRBV5-1 with TRBJ1-6, with 8 bases lining up with TRBD1. Germline CDR1 reads SGHRS; CDR2 reads YFSETQ. This CDR3 comprises 16 residues. V was pared by 0 bases and J by 6 bases, with 5 bases of the junction left unmatched. CDR3 in amino acids: CASSLEIQGANSPLHF. The CDR3 DNA is TGCGCCAGCAGCTTGGAGATTCAGGGGGCTAATTCACCCCTCCACTTT.

This clone was seen just once. The rearrangement uses TRBV7-8 and TRBJ2-2, with D perhaps matching TRBD1 (6 bases). Germline lookup yields CDR1 SGHVS and CDR2 FQNEAQ. V lost 5 bases and J 1 base, leaving 11 bases between the germline ends. The CDR3 consists of 15 residues. The CDR3 DNA sequence: TGTGCCAGCAGCCGGACAGACAGGAACACCGGGGAGCTGTTTTTT. It specifies CASSRTDRNTGELFF.

The chain is built from TRBV5-1 and TRBJ2-7, with TRBD2 identical over 12 bases. The germline V gene has CDR1 SGHRS and CDR2 YFSETQ. The CDR3 runs to 19 residues. The ends lost 0 bases at V and 6 bases at J; junction bases unmatched: 16. CDR3 sequence (DNA): TGCGCCAGCAGCTTGGGATACACGACTAGCGGGAGTAAACTAGTCGAGCAGTACTTC. Amino acids: CASSLGYTTSGSKLVEQYF.

CDR3 in DNA: TGTGCCAGCAGCGTCCTAGCGGGAGGGTACGAGCAGTACTTC. Translating it yields CASSVLAGGYEQYF. This chain connects TRBV9 to TRBJ2-7; TRBD2 agrees at 12 bases. This CDR3 is built from 14 residues. The J segment lost 4 bases and the V segment lost 2 bases, leaving 1 base of the junction unmatched. In germline, CDR1 is SGDLS, CDR2 YYNGEE.